The 4 T cell receptor beta chains below were found in one sample sequenced in a study of T cells in Graves' hyperthyroidism and ophthalmopathy (dated by TCRdb to 2018 to 2020). Receptor amplification or capture employed multiplex PCR. Sequencing took place on an Illumina HiSeq 2000. TCR beta CDR3 regions were amplified from RNA transcripts. The TCR CDR3 was subjected to a first round of RT-PCR using the HTBI primer set and the Qiagen OneStep RT-PCR kit. TCRdb reprocessing: public reads trimmed at Q25 with fastp, clones called with MiXCR, in-frame beta chains kept. Rows with one shared CDR3 protein collapse into an entry with the most common genes and DNA. For this sample the table gives 300,000 or so distinct CDR3 sequences, of which about 20% were detected only once. Approximately 49% of the sample lies in the top ten. Sample: blood. These receptor sequences come from a woman between 45 and 60 years old with Graves' hyperthyroidism.

In this sample, this clonotype turned up many times. The gene calls are TRBV5-1 and TRBJ2-2; D could derive from TRBD1 or TRBD2 (6 bases each). The CDR3 is 13 residues long. V dropped 2 bases and J dropped 7 bases, with 9 bases sitting between them. The V gene's germline CDR1 is SGHRS and CDR2 YFSETQ. In DNA, the CDR3 is TGCGCCAGCAGCTTCGGGGGCCTCGGGGAGCTGTTTTTT. Its protein is CASSFGGLGELFF.

This clonotype was seen a handful of times. This chain uses TRBV4-1 with TRBJ2-7, with unresolved D. V lost 0 bases to trimming and J lost 4 bases, with 16 bases between them. CDR3 length: 16 amino acids. From germline, CDR1 is MGHRA and CDR2 YSYEKL. CDR3 sequence: CASSQDGFAVAYEQYF. The CDR3 DNA sequence: TGCGCCAGCAGCCAAGATGGGTTCGCGGTGGCGTACGAGCAGTACTTC.

The chain links TRBV29-1 to TRBJ1-2; 8 nucleotides align to TRBD1. V dropped 6 bases and J dropped 7; count of bases not matched to a gene: 13. Germline values: CDR1 SQVTM, CDR2 ANQGSEA. CDR3 size: 14 residues. This CDR3 reads CSVPGQERLGGYTF. CDR3 nucleotide sequence: TGCAGCGTCCCGGGACAGGAGAGATTAGGTGGCTACACCTTC.

The sample holds a few counts of this clonotype. DNA of the CDR3: TGTGCCAGCAGTGAAGCGCAAGGGGTTACCGAAAAACTGTTTTTT. It codes for CASSEAQGVTEKLFF. This chain links TRBV6-1 with TRBJ1-4; TRBD1 might be the D (5 bases). This CDR3 is built from 15 residues. CDR1 and CDR2 (germline): MNHNS, SASEGT. Trimming left V 0 bases short and J 8 bases short, with 13 bases between.